These 9 T cell receptor beta chains came from one sample sequenced in a study of CD4 T cells in relation to SARS-CoV-2 and coronaviruses. The antigens for these receptors are not known. Measured with immunoSEQ multiplex PCR; TCRdb has only the in-frame clones, and not every one. Here the sample spans some 16,000 clones, roughly 85% being singletons. Before the COVID-19 pandemic, during about 2011-2019, CD4+ T cells were taken from unexposed donors. Isolation of CD4+ T cells took place after around 11 days in culture. Sequencing input: CD4+ T cells from PBMCs, cultured in vitro. Receptors originate from a human donor in good health.

The chain links TRBV5-1 to TRBJ1-5; D is ambiguous. V lost 3 bases and J lost 4, with 11 bases in between. Germline V gene data show CDR1 as SGHRS and CDR2 as YFSETQ. The CDR3 has 14 residues. CDR3 amino acids: CASSSGDGNQPQHF. The CDR3 nucleotides read TGCGCCAGCAGCTCAGGAGACGGGAATCAGCCCCAGCATTTT. Supplemented by reference TRBV5-1 and TRBJ1-5, the full variable domain reads KAGVTQTPRYLIKTRGQQVTLSCSPISGHRSVSWYQQTPGQGLQFLFEYFSETQRNKGNFPGRFSGRQFSNSRSEMNVSTLELGDSALYLCASSSGDGNQPQHFGDGTRLSIL.

This clone was observed once. The CDR3 nucleotides are TGTGCCAGCAGCCTAGGGACAGGGGAATTTGAGCAGTTCTTC. This sequence encodes CASSLGTGEFEQFF. The chain carries TRBV5-4 and TRBJ2-1; 10 bases match TRBD1. The junction had 7 bases not matched to a gene; V was cut back by 4 bases and J by 9 bases. Per germline, CDR1 SGHNT and CDR2 YYREEE (reference sequence). This CDR3 comprises 14 residues.

The V gene is TRBV20-1, the J gene TRBJ2-3; D possibly corresponds to TRBD2 (5 bases). Trimming removed 3 bases from V and 0 bases from J, with 13 bases in between. CDR1 DFQATT and CDR2 SNEGSKA come from the germline V gene (reference sequence). This CDR3 spans 15 amino acids. The CDR3 DNA reads TGCAGTGCTAGTCTAGCTCAAAGTAGCACAGATACGCAGTATTTT. This sequence encodes CSASLAQSSTDTQYF.

This chain uses TRBV7-6 with TRBJ1-4, with 9 bases fitting TRBD1. Trimming removed 4 bases from V and 8 bases from J; junction bases left unmatched: 11. Germline V gene data show CDR1 as SGHVS and CDR2 as FNYEAQ. The CDR3 covers 16 residues. The CDR3 loop reads CASSSKGGTGNEKLFF. CDR3 sequence (DNA): TGTGCCAGCAGCTCGAAAGGGGGGACAGGGAACGAAAAACTGTTTTTT.

The V call is TRBV1, the J call TRBJ1-2; TRBD1 is the table's D call, not checked against the DNA. TRBV1 is described as a pseudogene. This CDR3 comprises 15 residues. The CDR3 DNA follows: TGCACCAGCAGCCAAGTAGGGACACGAACCTATGGCTACACCTTC. It encodes CTSSQVGTRTYGYTF.

This clone has only a few counts. The chain combines TRBV11-2 with TRBJ1-1; no firm D call. CDR3 length: 14 amino acids. CDR1 and CDR2 (germline): SGHAT, FQNNGV. V was cut by 0 bases and J by 4 bases, with 9 bases left in between. DNA of the CDR3: TGTGCCAGCAGCTTAGACGGGTGGGTCACTGAAGCTTTCTTT. Amino acid sequence: CASSLDGWVTEAFF.

This chain uses TRBV14 with TRBJ1-4; D perhaps matches TRBD1 (6 bases). Trimming pared 0 bases from V and 2 bases from J, leaving 16 bases between. Germline CDR1 SGHDN, CDR2 FVKESK. The CDR3 totals 18 residues. CDR3 residues: CASSQDGPRGSTNEKLFF. DNA of the CDR3: TGTGCCAGCAGCCAAGATGGGCCGAGGGGGTCGACTAATGAAAAACTGTTTTTT.

The chain recombines TRBV2 with TRBJ1-6, with D possibly being TRBD1 (5 bases). V was pared by 4 bases and J by 7 bases, with 17 bases between. Germline CDR1 and CDR2: SNHLY and FYNNEI. The CDR3 loop spans 16 amino acids. The CDR3 region is CASSVRQTATNSPLHF. The CDR3 region has the DNA TGTGCCAGCAGTGTTAGGCAGACAGCGACGAATTCACCCCTCCACTTT.

V usage is TRBV4-1 and J usage is TRBJ2-1; D unclear. Per the germline V gene, CDR1 is MGHRA and CDR2 is YSYEKL. CDR3 length equals 16 residues. V was pared by 0 bases and J by 0 bases, with 9 bases between. The CDR3: CASSQDPGLSYNEQFF. The CDR3 DNA follows: TGCGCCAGCAGCCAAGATCCAGGCCTCTCCTACAATGAGCAGTTCTTC.